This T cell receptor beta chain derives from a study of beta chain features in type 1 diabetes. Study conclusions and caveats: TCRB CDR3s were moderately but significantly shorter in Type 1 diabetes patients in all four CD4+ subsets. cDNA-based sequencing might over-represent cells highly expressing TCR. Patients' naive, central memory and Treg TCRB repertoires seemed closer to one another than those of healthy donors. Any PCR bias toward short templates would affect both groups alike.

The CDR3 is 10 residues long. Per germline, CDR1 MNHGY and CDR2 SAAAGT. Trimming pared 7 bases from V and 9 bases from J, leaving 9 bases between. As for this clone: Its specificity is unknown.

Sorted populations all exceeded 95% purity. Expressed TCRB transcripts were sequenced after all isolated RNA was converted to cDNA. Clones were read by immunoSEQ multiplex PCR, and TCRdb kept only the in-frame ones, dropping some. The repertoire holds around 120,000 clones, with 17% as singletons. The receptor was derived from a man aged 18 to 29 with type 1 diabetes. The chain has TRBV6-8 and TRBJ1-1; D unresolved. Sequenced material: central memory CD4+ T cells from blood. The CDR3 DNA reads TGTGCCAGCAAATTCCTCCAAGCTTTCTTT. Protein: CASKFLQAFF.